The 28 T cell receptor beta chains presented below share a single source sample, sequenced in a study of T-cell memory formation after mild COVID-19. TCRdb processed the 5' RACE reads anew with MiXCR; each CDR3 protein has one entry. Of around 300,000 distinct CDR3 sequences listed, around 15% are singletons. The sequenced sample was PBMCs or a T cell subset sorted from them (not recorded which). These receptor sequences come from a young man who had mild COVID-19 (a few samples of this study predate the infection). Cell type and time point are not known.

This clonotype appeared a few times. V is TRBV7-9 and J is TRBJ2-7; the D is unclear. The CDR3 runs 14 residues. The V and J ends lost 5 bases and 3 bases respectively, with 14 bases between them. The germline CDR1 and CDR2 sequences are SEHNR and FQNEAQ (reference sequence). The CDR3 reads CASSPQGRNYEQYF. CDR3 nucleotides: TGTGCCAGCAGCCCCCAAGGTCGGAACTACGAGCAGTACTTC.

There are a few counts of this clonotype. The chain combines TRBV10-2 with TRBJ2-7; tentatively, D is TRBD2 (6 bases). CDR1 WSHSY and CDR2 SAAADI come from the germline V gene. V lost 3 bases, J lost 9 bases, and 9 bases lay in between. The CDR3 loop spans 11 amino acids. In DNA, the CDR3 is TGCGCCAGCAGTGACCAGGGAGGGCAGTACTTC. Translation gives CASSDQGGQYF.

This clonotype was observed a handful of times. The gene calls are TRBV5-5 and TRBJ2-7, with D uncertain. V lost 6 bases to trimming and J lost 3 bases, with 13 bases between them. This CDR3 is built from 13 residues. Germline V gives CDR1 SGHKS, CDR2 YYEKEE (reference sequence). The CDR3 is CASKFHPDYEQYF. For the CDR3, the DNA is TGTGCCAGCAAGTTCCACCCCGACTACGAGCAGTACTTC.

The chain joins TRBV2 to TRBJ1-5, with 7 bases that match TRBD1. This CDR3 region has 14 residues. Germline V gene lookup returns CDR1 SNHLY and CDR2 FYNNEI. With V trimmed by 6 bases and J by 0 bases, 2 bases remained unmatched. The DNA of the CDR3 is TGTGCCAGCAGCGGGACAGATAGCAATCAGCCCCAGCATTTT. This codes for CASSGTDSNQPQHF.

J is TRBJ1-6 and V is TRBV27; a possible D gene is TRBD1 (5 bases). Germline V gives CDR1 MNHEY, CDR2 SMNVEV (reference sequence). Trimming cost V 5 bases and J 7 bases, with 12 bases left between them. The CDR3 contains 14 residues. CDR3 sequence: CASSGGLRNSPLHF. The CDR3 DNA is TGTGCCAGCAGTGGGGGACTTCGCAATTCACCCCTCCACTTT.

This clonotype was found a few times. This chain connects TRBV7-2 to TRBJ2-3; D might be TRBD2 (7 bases). Germline V CDR1 and CDR2: SGHTA, FQGNSA. The CDR3 spans 17 residues. Trimming stripped 2 bases from V and 6 bases from J, with 21 bases between. The CDR3 sequence is CASSLFLLRGAGDTQYF. In DNA form, the CDR3 reads TGTGCCAGCAGCTTATTCCTTCTTCGGGGGGCAGGGGATACGCAGTATTTT.

The chain is built from TRBV13 and TRBJ2-1; D gene uncertain. Germline-derived CDR1 and CDR2 are PRHDT and FYEKMQ (reference sequence). Trimming pared 5 bases from V and 7 bases from J, leaving 9 bases between. The CDR3 totals 12 residues. CDR3 nucleotide sequence: TGTGCCAGCAGCGCCCAAAGGAATGAGCAGTTCTTC. It codes for CASSAQRNEQFF.

Many counts were recorded for this clonotype. This chain connects TRBV5-5 to TRBJ2-3; the match to TRBD2 covers 12 bases. Germline V gene sequence: CDR1 SGHKS, CDR2 YYEKEE (reference sequence). After removal of 4 bases from V and 1 base from J, the junction contained 7 bases not matched to a gene. There are 17 residues in the CDR3. The CDR3 DNA sequence: TGTGCCAGCAGCCCGGCGCGGACTAGCGGGGGCACAGATACGCAGTATTTT. Amino acids: CASSPARTSGGTDTQYF. Combining the CDR3 with reference TRBV5-5 and TRBJ2-3 gives the whole variable domain DAGVTQSPTHLIKTRGQQVTLRCSPISGHKSVSWYQQVLGQGPQFIFQYYEKEERGRGNFPDRFSARQFPNYSSELNVNALLLGDSALYLCASSPARTSGGTDTQYFGPGTRLTVL.

This clonotype showed up just a few times. V and J are TRBV12-3 or TRBV12-4 and TRBJ2-3; D is unclear. V lost 3 bases, J lost 7 bases, and 8 bases lay in between. The length of the CDR3 is 12 residues. In nucleotides, the CDR3 is TGTGCCAGCAGTTTGTTCTATCATACGCAGTATTTT. As protein: CASSLFYHTQYF.

This clonotype has only a few counts. This chain links TRBV21-1 with TRBJ1-4. TRBV21-1 is described as a pseudogene. There are 13 residues in the CDR3. This CDR3 is CASWTATNEKLFF. CDR3 sequence (DNA): TGTGCCAGCTGGACGGCAACTAATGAAAAACTGTTTTTT.

The J gene is TRBJ1-5, the V gene TRBV18; 7 positions match TRBD1. Germline loops: CDR1 KGHSH, CDR2 LQKENI. The ends lost 2 bases at V and 0 bases at J; junction bases unmatched: 4. The CDR3 extends over 16 amino acids. The CDR3 sequence: CASSPVGQNSNQPQHF. In DNA form, the CDR3 reads TGTGCCAGCTCACCAGTGGGACAGAATAGCAATCAGCCCCAGCATTTT. Full variable domain (remainder filled in from reference TRBV18 and TRBJ1-5): NAGVMQNPRHLVRRRGQEARLRCSPMKGHSHVYWYRQLPEEGLKFMVYLQKENIIDESGMPKERFSAEFPKEGPSILRIQQVVRGDSAAYFCASSPVGQNSNQPQHFGDGTRLSIL.

The chain combines TRBV9 with TRBJ2-5; perhaps TRBD2 as D (5 bases). This CDR3 is built from 16 residues. CDR1 is SGDLS and CDR2 is YYNGEE in the germline V gene. Between the trimmed V and J ends, which lost 3 bases and 2 bases, there was a span of 17 bases. CDR3 sequence (DNA): TGTGCCAGCAGCGCCGGAGGTATTAGGGTGCAAGAGACCCAGTACTTC. This encodes CASSAGGIRVQETQYF.

This clonotype was seen many times. A read error may be the cause here, since a much bigger clone is one base away. CDR3 nucleotides: TGCGCCAGCAGCTCAGGGAACACCGGGGAGCTGTTTTTT. Protein sequence: CASSSGNTGELFF. The chain employs TRBV5-1 and TRBJ2-2; D gene ambiguous. The CDR3 contains 13 residues. CDR1 is SGHRS and CDR2 is YFSETQ in the germline V gene. V lost 3 bases and J 1 base, leaving 4 bases between the germline ends. The complete variable domain, with remaining parts taken from reference TRBV5-1 and TRBJ2-2, reads KAGVTQTPRYLIKTRGQQVTLSCSPISGHRSVSWYQQTPGQGLQFLFEYFSETQRNKGNFPGRFSGRQFSNSRSEMNVSTLELGDSALYLCASSSGNTGELFFGEGSRLTVL.

The chain recombines TRBV14 with TRBJ2-1; 9 bases are a match to TRBD2. V lost 4 bases to trimming and J lost 4 bases; unmatched junction nucleotides: 5. Looked up from germline, CDR1 is SGHDN and CDR2 is FVKESK. The CDR3 consists of 15 residues. In nucleotides, the CDR3 is TGTGCCAGCAGCCGGCGGGGGGGCGGGTACAATGAGCAGTTCTTC. Amino acids: CASSRRGGGYNEQFF.

This clonotype was observed at least ten times. The genes are TRBV5-8 and TRBJ2-7, with D maybe TRBD2 (5 bases). Germline CDR1 and CDR2: SGHTS and YDEGEE. This CDR3 is built from 16 residues. Trimming cost V 4 bases and J 0 bases, with 17 bases left between them. CDR3 bases: TGTGCCAGCAGCGCCGAGGGCGGTTACCCCTCCTACGAGCAGTACGTC. This codes for CASSAEGGYPSYEQYV.

This clonotype has more than one count but fewer than ten. The chain joins TRBV7-2 to TRBJ2-2, with TRBD2 identical over 8 bases. V shed 6 bases, J shed 3 bases, and the junction held 15 bases outside the gene matches. The CDR3 is 18 residues long. CDR1 and CDR2 (germline): SGHTA, FQGNSA. DNA of the CDR3: TGTGCCAGCAGAGAGATAGCACGAACTAGCGGTCACACCGGGGAGCTGTTTTTT. It yields the protein CASREIARTSGHTGELFF.

This sequence joins TRBV7-2 and TRBJ2-5; 7 bases agree with TRBD2. The CDR3 loop spans 13 amino acids. V dropped 5 bases and J dropped 5; count of bases not matched to a gene: 5. Germline CDR1 SGHTA, CDR2 FQGNSA. CDR3 sequence: CASSPDGRETQYF. CDR3 DNA: TGTGCCAGCAGCCCGGACGGGAGGGAGACCCAGTACTTC. The whole variable domain, filled in from reference TRBV7-2 and TRBJ2-5, reads GAGVSQSPSNKVTEKGKDVELRCDPISGHTALYWYRQSLGQGLEFLIYFQGNSAPDKSGLPSDRFSAERTGGSVSTLTIQRTQQEDSAVYLCASSPDGRETQYFGPGTRLLVL.

The CDR3 reads CASGVERNTGELFF. The CDR3 region has the DNA TGCGCCAGCGGAGTGGAGAGAAACACCGGGGAGCTGTTTTTT. The J gene is TRBJ2-2, the V gene TRBV4-1, with unresolved D. With 8 bases removed from V and 2 bases from J, the gap between germline ends came to 12 bases. From germline, CDR1 is MGHRA and CDR2 YSYEKL. The CDR3 contains 14 residues.

The CDR3 reads CASSPGGSFYEQYV. The CDR3 nucleotides read TGTGCCAGCAGCCCCGGGGGTAGTTTCTACGAGCAGTACGTC. This chain joins TRBV5-6 and TRBJ2-7; a weak D match, TRBD2 (6 bases). The CDR3 covers 14 residues. Germline values: CDR1 SGHDT, CDR2 YYEEEE. Between the trimmed V and J ends, which lost 4 bases and 3 bases, there was a span of 14 bases.

This clonotype showed up just a few times. This chain joins TRBV5-1 and TRBJ2-7; unclear D gene. The CDR3 totals 11 residues. Germline assignment: CDR1 SGHRS and CDR2 YFSETQ. Trimming took 8 bases from V and 6 from J, leaving 12 bases between them. CDR3 DNA: TGCGCCAGTTCGGGTCCCCTCGAGCAGTACGTC. Translating gives CASSGPLEQYV.

The chain joins TRBV20-1 to TRBJ2-3; D remains ambiguous. Germline loops: CDR1 DFQATT, CDR2 SNEGSKA (reference sequence). This CDR3 has 11 residues. Between the trimmed V and J ends, which lost 0 bases and 2 bases, there was a span of 0 bases. This CDR3 reads CSARDTDTQYF. DNA of the CDR3: TGCAGTGCTAGAGACACAGATACGCAGTATTTT.

This chain connects TRBV7-2 to TRBJ1-5; D is uncertain. This CDR3 region has 12 residues. Germline lookup yields CDR1 SGHTA and CDR2 FQGNSA. The V end lost 3 bases, the J end lost 6 bases, and 6 bases lay between the germline ends. The CDR3 loop is CASSFGPQPQHF. CDR3 DNA: TGTGCCAGCAGCTTCGGGCCTCAGCCCCAGCATTTT.

The rearrangement uses TRBV28 and TRBJ1-1; D may be TRBD1 (6 bases). V shed 6 bases and J shed 0 bases, with 11 bases lying between them. The CDR3 is made up of 14 amino acids. Germline loops: CDR1 MDHEN, CDR2 SYDVKM. The CDR3, as DNA: TGTGCCAGCAGGGCAGGGGTCGTGAACACTGAAGCTTTCTTT. It codes for CASRAGVVNTEAFF.

V usage is TRBV2 and J usage is TRBJ2-3; D is uncertain. The germline gives CDR1 SNHLY, CDR2 FYNNEI. The CDR3 totals 16 residues. With 7 bases removed from V and 0 bases from J, the gap between germline ends came to 17 bases. CDR3 amino acids: CASTKRIQSSTDTQYF. CDR3 sequence (DNA): TGTGCCAGCACCAAAAGGATTCAGTCCAGCACAGATACGCAGTATTTT.

This chain links TRBV18 with TRBJ1-1; TRBD1 is a possible D gene (5 bases). Germline V gives CDR1 KGHSH, CDR2 LQKENI. CDR3 size: 15 residues. V lost 3 bases and J 0 bases, leaving 11 bases between the germline ends. The CDR3 loop is CASSPSATVNTEAFF. The CDR3 DNA sequence: TGTGCCAGCTCACCTTCCGCGACAGTGAACACTGAAGCTTTCTTT.

This chain connects TRBV4-3 to TRBJ2-3, with D hard to call. The germline V and J ends were trimmed by 0 bases and 6 bases, with 10 bases remaining between them. CDR3 length: 14 residues. Germline V gene lookup returns CDR1 LGHNA and CDR2 YSLEER. This chain's CDR3 is CASSQDSSLDTQYF. The CDR3 coding sequence is TGCGCCAGCAGCCAAGACTCATCTCTCGATACGCAGTATTTT.

The chain employs TRBV27 and TRBJ2-3; D call uncertain. CDR3 length equals 14 residues. Germline CDR1 MNHEY, CDR2 SMNVEV (reference sequence). V was clipped by 0 bases and J by 4 bases, with 8 bases between them. The CDR3 nucleotides are TGTGCCAGCAGTTTATCTAGGATCCCAGATACGCAGTATTTT. Translated, it gives CASSLSRIPDTQYF.

CDR3 protein: CASGQNSPLHF. DNA of the CDR3: TGTGCCAGCGGACAGAATTCACCCCTCCACTTT. This sequence joins TRBV5-5 and TRBJ1-6; D is perhaps TRBD1 (6 bases). Germline V gives CDR1 SGHKS, CDR2 YYEKEE (reference sequence). This CDR3 contains 11 residues. V dropped 7 bases and J dropped 7 bases, with 6 bases sitting between them.